This T cell receptor (beta chain) was recorded in a study of identical twins. MiXCR, applied by TCRdb to the 5' RACE reads, yields one record per CDR3 protein. The profile shows 500,000 or so distinct CDR3 sequences, 13% to 15% of them singletons. About this clonotype itself: Its antigen is still unknown.

Study outcomes and limitations: It was out-of-frame TCR alpha sharing in monozygotic twins that models underestimated.

In addition, the sample was reused for a study of yellow fever vaccine responses in identical twins. That study adds: A vaccine T cell response that seemed partly convergent and partly personalized was reported in twins.

Sample: CD4+ T cells sorted from blood. The TCR was taken from a woman between 18 and 30 years old in good health.

Here the CDR3 DNA reads TGTGCCAGCGGGACTAGGGTCGGCAATGAGCAGTTCTTC. Protein: CASGTRVGNEQFF. The gene calls are TRBV2 and TRBJ2-1; 8 nucleotides match TRBD2. Germline values: CDR1 SNHLY, CDR2 FYNNEI. The CDR3 totals 13 residues. Unmatched junction bases numbered 6, after V lost 8 bases and J lost 6 bases. Variable domain in full (rest from reference TRBV2 and TRBJ2-1): EPEVTQTPSHQVTQMGQEVILRCVPISNHLYFYWYRQILGQKVEFLVSFYNNEISEKSEIFDDQFSVERPDGSNFTLKIRSTKLEDSAMYFCASGTRVGNEQFFGPGTRLTVL.